Listed here are 14 T cell receptor beta chains from one sample, sequenced in a study of blood T cell repertoires in COVID-19. Only in-frame clones appear in the TCRdb table, and some are missing; sequencing was by immunoSEQ multiplex PCR. Of 77,000 or so clones in the sample, around 83% were seen once. The source material was peripheral blood. The source of these receptors is a woman aged 55-75 years with acute or convalescent COVID-19.

The gene calls are TRBV6-2 or TRBV6-3 and TRBJ1-6; 7 bases map to TRBD1. Germline CDR1 MNHEY, CDR2 SVGEGT. The CDR3 is made up of 19 amino acids. J gave up 0 bases and V 2 bases, and 10 bases lay outside the gene matches. The CDR3 DNA reads TGTGCCAGCAGTTACGAGACAGGGAAAAAGAGCTCCTATAATTCACCCCTCCACTTT. Translated, it gives CASSYETGKKSSYNSPLHF.

V and J are TRBV3-1 (or the pseudogene TRBV3-2) and TRBJ1-4; D uncertain. Per germline, CDR1 LGHDT and CDR2 YNNKEL (reference sequence). V was clipped by 4 bases and J by 0 bases, with 12 bases between them. CDR3 length: 16 residues. The CDR3 nucleotides read TGTGCCAGCAGCCGAGACCTGGGCGCAACTAATGAAAAACTGTTTTTT. Residues: CASSRDLGATNEKLFF.

This rearrangement joins TRBV15 to TRBJ2-2; tentative D call: TRBD1 (5 bases). Germline loops: CDR1 LNHNV, CDR2 YYDKDF (reference sequence). The CDR3 is made up of 17 amino acids. Between the trimmed V and J ends, which lost 0 bases and 1 base, there was a span of 12 bases. CDR3 protein: CATSRDQGARNTGELFF. CDR3 nucleotide sequence: TGTGCCACCAGCAGAGATCAAGGGGCGAGGAACACCGGGGAGCTGTTTTTT.

This chain uses TRBV18 with TRBJ1-1; 9 nucleotides agree with TRBD1. V lost 4 bases, J lost 0 bases, and 3 bases stayed unmatched. Germline loops: CDR1 KGHSH, CDR2 LQKENI. The length of the CDR3 is 15 residues. The CDR3 sequence is CASSRGQGLNTEAFF. CDR3 nucleotide sequence: TGTGCCAGCTCACGGGGACAGGGACTGAACACTGAAGCTTTCTTT.

The V call is TRBV6-5, the J call TRBJ1-2, with 7 bases lining up with TRBD1. The CDR3 totals 14 residues. Germline V gene sequence: CDR1 MNHEY, CDR2 SVGAGI. Trimming cost V 6 bases and J 2 bases; bases outside gene matches: 6. In nucleotides, the CDR3 is TGTGCCAGCAGCACATCACAGGGGAACTATGGCTACACCTTC. The encoded protein is CASSTSQGNYGYTF.

The chain couples TRBV6-5 to TRBJ2-1; 8 nucleotides align to TRBD2. CDR3 length equals 16 residues. Germline-derived CDR1 and CDR2 are MNHEY and SVGAGI. After removal of 0 bases from V and 1 base from J, the junction contained 2 bases not matched to a gene. The CDR3 DNA reads as TGTGCCAGCAGTTACTCGGTAGCGGGGTCCTACAATGAGCAGTTCTTC. Protein product: CASSYSVAGSYNEQFF.

The V gene is TRBV21-1, the J gene TRBJ2-7; TRBD1, the table's D call, lacks a check against the DNA. TRBV21-1 is a known pseudogene. There are 15 residues in the CDR3. The CDR3 DNA reads as TGTGCCAGCCCAGGGGGCGCGGGGTTCTCCTACGAGCAGTACTTC. Translated: CASPGGAGFSYEQYF.

CDR3 nucleotides: TGTGCCAGCAGCTCCCTGACATCTGGAAACACCATATATTTT. Encoded protein: CASSSLTSGNTIYF. The chain employs TRBV7-9 and TRBJ1-3; D is undetermined. The V end lost 4 bases, the J end lost 1 base, and 8 bases lay between the germline ends. CDR1 is SEHNR, CDR2 FQNEAQ, per germline (reference sequence). CDR3 length equals 14 residues.

The chain couples TRBV28 to TRBJ1-2; D remains unclear. The germline V gene encodes CDR1 MDHEN and CDR2 SYDVKM. The CDR3 has 11 amino acids. V was clipped by 7 bases and J by 4 bases, with 7 bases between them. In nucleotides, the CDR3 is TGTGCCAGCACTGAGAGCTATGGCTACACCTTC. Its translation: CASTESYGYTF.

This clone came up many times. The chain has TRBV7-3 and TRBJ1-1; TRBD1 is a possible D gene (5 bases). The CDR3 is 13 amino acids. The germline CDR1 and CDR2 sequences are SGHTA and FQGTGA. V gave up 0 bases and J gave up 10 bases, with 12 bases separating them. This CDR3 reads CASSLTGGGVAFF. CDR3 in DNA: TGTGCCAGCAGCTTAACTGGTGGAGGGGTAGCTTTCTTT.

The sample holds one count of this clone. V usage is TRBV27 and J usage is TRBJ2-1, with 7 positions matching TRBD1. The germline gives CDR1 MNHEY, CDR2 SMNVEV (reference sequence). The V gene end was trimmed by 0 bases and the J gene end by 6 bases; junction bases not matched to a gene: 8. This CDR3 region has 16 residues. CDR3 in amino acids: CASSLSTGVYGNEQFF. The CDR3 nucleotides read TGTGCCAGCAGTTTATCTACAGGGGTGTATGGCAATGAGCAGTTCTTC.

The genes are TRBV12-3 or TRBV12-4 and TRBJ1-5; D may be TRBD1 (6 bases). V was trimmed by 7 bases and J by 3 bases, leaving 10 bases between them. The CDR3 loop spans 13 amino acids. The CDR3 reads CASMQGFNQPQHF. The CDR3 coding sequence is TGTGCCAGCATGCAGGGGTTCAATCAGCCCCAGCATTTT.

The chain links TRBV7-3 to TRBJ2-3; TRBD2 agrees at 7 bases. J lost 1 base, V lost 2 bases, and 6 bases had no gene match. The CDR3 is made up of 16 amino acids. The V gene's germline CDR1 is SGHTA and CDR2 FQGTGA. In DNA form, the CDR3 reads TGTGCCAGCAGCTTAGAAGGTCTAGCGGGCACAGATACGCAGTATTTT. This codes for CASSLEGLAGTDTQYF.

V gene TRBV10-3 combines with J gene TRBJ2-2; 7 bases align to TRBD2. Germline values: CDR1 ENHRY, CDR2 SYGVKD. The CDR3 is 14 residues long. With 5 bases clipped from V and 5 bases from J, the junction kept 5 bases outside the gene matches. CDR3 amino acids: CAISTGGRTGELFF. The CDR3 DNA reads TGTGCCATCAGTACCGGGGGGAGGACCGGGGAGCTGTTTTTT.